This is a list of T cell receptor beta chains from one sample in a study of T-cell reconstitution after alpha-beta-depleted transplantation in children. MiXCR, applied by TCRdb to the PCR reads, yields one record per CDR3 protein. Of 300,000 to 400,000 distinct CDR3 sequences listed, 13% were seen once; the top ten hold 4% to 5.5%. Specimen: PBMCs, collected from the stem cell graft. These receptors were obtained from a human donor who donated a stem cell graft to a child with Fanconi anemia. Both conserved end residues are trimmed from each CDR3. D genes are given only for firm matches. Only some rows state a clone size, as once, few, many or a class for expanded clones.

clone_size | d_call | j_call | v_call | cdr3_aa
few | TRBD1 | TRBJ2-5 | TRBV3-1 | ASSQVRGQSETQY
many | . | TRBJ2-6 | TRBV4-1 | ASSQEGHPSGANVLT
. | . | TRBJ2-1 | TRBV7-3 | ASSLVKDNEQF
few | TRBD2 | TRBJ2-5 | TRBV5-1 | ASSLQGSGEFQETQY
many | . | TRBJ2-2 | TRBV4-3 | ASSLQQGPTNTGELF
. | . | TRBJ1-2 | TRBV29-1 | SVDRTEKGGYT
. | . | TRBJ2-1 | TRBV9 | ASNAQGYDEQF
few | . | TRBJ2-1 | TRBV20-1 | SAGRRLNEQF
few | . | TRBJ2-1 | TRBV5-1 | ASSLGGRGVNSRSYNEQF
. | TRBD1 | TRBJ1-2 | TRBV19 | ASGDRGRRGYT
. | . | TRBJ2-7 | TRBV3-1 | ASSRQAGSPYEQY
. | . | TRBJ2-1 | TRBV5-5 | ASSVGVTYNEQF
. | . | TRBJ1-5 | TRBV28 | ASSLPWSNQPQH
few | TRBD1 | TRBJ1-5 | TRBV3-1 | ASSVTGDNQPQH
. | . | TRBJ1-1 | TRBV5-5 | ASSPSAGQENTEAF
many | . | TRBJ1-1 | TRBV12-3/TRBV12-4 | ASSFQMNTEAF
many | . | TRBJ2-3 | TRBV27 | ASSSEAHTDTQY
few | TRBD1 | TRBJ1-2 | TRBV5-1 | ASSSGQDGVFAGYT
. | TRBD1 | TRBJ2-3 | TRBV28 | ASSLLSKKGNRGVADTQY
many | . | TRBJ2-7 | TRBV12-3/TRBV12-4 | ASSPGYQQY
. | TRBD1 | TRBJ1-2 | TRBV9 | ASSGWDSPYGYT
few | . | TRBJ2-2 | TRBV10-3 | AISDLDGENTGELF
many | . | TRBJ1-1 | TRBV12-3/TRBV12-4 | ASSFLVNTEAF
. | TRBD2 | TRBJ2-1 | TRBV20-1 | SADPRGGGNNEQF
. | . | TRBJ1-6 | TRBV4-3 | ASSQVGGVNSPLH
few | . | TRBJ1-3 | TRBV4-2 | ASSQRGFGNTIY
many | . | TRBJ1-3 | TRBV20-1 | SAEGGIYGNTIY
few | TRBD1 | TRBJ1-4 | TRBV4-3 | ASSQYPGTDNEKLF
many | . | TRBJ2-1 | TRBV14 | ASSQVRGDEQF
few | . | TRBJ1-1 | TRBV2 | ASSGQAALNTEAF
many | . | TRBJ1-1 | TRBV5-1 | ASSLVPAPNTEAF
few | . | TRBJ2-6 | TRBV7-2 | ASSPWRSGANVLT
. | TRBD1 | TRBJ1-5 | TRBV7-9 | ASSLATGVAQPQH
few | . | TRBJ2-7 | TRBV27 | ASNTGSAGDYEQY
. | . | TRBJ2-7 | TRBV6-5 | ASRNSGKGEQY
few | . | TRBJ1-2 | TRBV10-3 | AISESAAGNSEEGGYT
few | TRBD1 | TRBJ1-1 | TRBV7-8 | ASSLRQGGEAF
few | TRBD1 | TRBJ1-5 | TRBV10-3 | AIGTGASNQPQH
. | . | TRBJ2-5 | TRBV3-1 | ASSQDVRDFGGETQY
. | TRBD2 | TRBJ2-1 | TRBV24-1 | ATSERGSSYNEQF
. | TRBD2 | TRBJ2-3 | TRBV11-2 | ASSLDYGGDATQY
. | TRBD1 | TRBJ2-7 | TRBV29-1 | SGKQGDAYEQY
. | TRBD1 | TRBJ1-6 | TRBV7-2 | ASSSRTGPSPLH
. | . | TRBJ2-3 | TRBV2 | ASTTWEGDTQY
few | . | TRBJ2-3 | TRBV5-1 | ASSLDGAAGTDTQY
few | . | TRBJ1-2 | TRBV3-1 | ASSQGVSHT